This T cell receptor beta chain was sequenced during a study of T cell clones after liver transplantation. Study overall: Standard immunosuppression, with no induction, continued until 12-24 months after transplant. Patients counted as tolerant after at least one year off all immunosuppression, enzymes not exceeding twice normal.

V lost 5 bases and J 3 bases, leaving 17 bases between the germline ends. The CDR3 spans 15 residues. CDR1 is LNHDA, CDR2 SQIVND, per germline (reference sequence). Only in-frame clones appear in the TCRdb table, and some are missing; sequencing was by immunoSEQ multiplex PCR. The profile covers approximately 71,000 clones, with about 92% appearing a single time and less than 1% taken by the ten largest. The V gene is TRBV19, the J gene TRBJ2-7, with D possibly matching TRBD1 (6 bases). The clonotype originates from a human patient who received a liver transplant. A subset of T cells may come from the graft donor. The sample in question was CD4+ T cells from blood, obtained roughly 26 months after liver transplant. The CDR3 reads CASSGQGLAFYEQYF. As DNA, the CDR3 is TGTGCCAGTAGTGGCCAGGGGTTGGCCTTCTACGAGCAGTACTTC.